Shown below are 8 T cell receptor beta chains from a single sample sequenced in a study of shared clonotypes between healthy human individuals. Repertoires were generated with immunoSEQ multiplex PCR, while TCRdb's copy carries only in-frame clones and drops some. The sample comprises some 2,100,000 clones, roughly 95% of which are singletons, and approximately 0.13% rests with the top ten. The sequencing sample was made of naive CD4+ T cells sorted from blood. This sample's subset: CD45RA+ positively selected. These receptors originate from a man aged 18 to 29 in good health.

About this clone: Other nucleotide sequences in the sample specify the same CDR3. The chain carries TRBV7-9 and TRBJ2-3, with a tentative D call TRBD1 (5 bases). Germline assignment: CDR1 SEHNR and CDR2 FQNEAQ (reference sequence). Trimming removed 2 bases from V and 0 bases from J, with 6 bases in between. The CDR3 contains 14 residues. DNA of the CDR3: TGTGCCAGCAGCTTATGGGGCAGCACAGATACGCAGTATTTT. Translation gives CASSLWGSTDTQYF.

This clone was counted a single time. V is TRBV28 and J is TRBJ1-2; D gene unclear. Trimming shortened V by 1 base and J by 4 bases, and 16 bases separated the two germline ends. The germline gives CDR1 MDHEN, CDR2 SYDVKM. This CDR3 is built from 16 residues. The CDR3 is CASSLSYDGPLYGYTF. The CDR3 DNA reads as TGTGCCAGCAGTTTATCCTACGACGGCCCTCTCTATGGCTACACCTTC.

The gene calls are TRBV29-1 and TRBJ1-2, with 8 nucleotides matching TRBD1. Germline V CDR1 and CDR2: SQVTM, ANQGSEA. V was clipped by 7 bases and J by 7 bases; unmatched bases: 8. The CDR3 totals 12 residues. The DNA for the CDR3 is TGCAGCGGCTTAGGACAGGGAGGTGGCTACACCTTC. This encodes CSGLGQGGGYTF. Looking up the rest from reference TRBV29-1 and TRBJ1-2 gives the full variable domain: SAVISQKPSRDICQRGTSLTIQCQVDSQVTMMFWYRQQPGQSLTLIATANQGSEATYESGFVIDKFPISRPNLTFSTLTVSNMSPEDSSIYLCSGLGQGGGYTFGSGTRLTVV.

This clone has a single count. Other DNA sequences in this specimen translate into the identical CDR3. DNA of the CDR3: TGTGCCAGCAGCCCCCGGGAGACCCAGTACTTC. Translation: CASSPRETQYF. J is TRBJ2-5 and V is TRBV7-9; no firm D call. Germline values: CDR1 SEHNR, CDR2 FQNEAQ (reference sequence). There are 11 residues in the CDR3. V gave up 5 bases and J gave up 5 bases, with 6 bases separating them.

As for this clone: The sample contains more than one DNA sequence encoding this CDR3. The chain is built from TRBV5-1 and TRBJ2-5; the D gene could be TRBD1 or TRBD2 (6 bases each). Trimming shortened V by 0 bases and J by 5 bases, and 11 bases separated the two germline ends. The CDR3 is made up of 14 amino acids. Germline V CDR1 and CDR2: SGHRS, YFSETQ. The CDR3 sequence is CASSLERGDETQYF. Written as DNA, the CDR3 is TGCGCCAGCAGCTTGGAGAGGGGGGACGAGACCCAGTACTTC.

The rearrangement uses TRBV28 and TRBJ1-5; D perhaps matches TRBD1 (5 bases). The V gene's germline CDR1 is MDHEN and CDR2 SYDVKM. Trimming pared 3 bases from V and 6 bases from J, leaving 15 bases between. This CDR3 region has 15 residues. The CDR3 protein is CASSFAQGVGQPQHF. In DNA, the CDR3 is TGTGCCAGCAGTTTTGCTCAGGGCGTCGGTCAGCCCCAGCATTTT. Drawing the rest from reference TRBV28 and TRBJ1-5, the complete variable domain is DVKVTQSSRYLVKRTGEKVFLECVQDMDHENMFWYRQDPGLGLRLIYFSYDVKMKEKGDIPEGYSVSREKKERFSLILESASTNQTSMYLCASSFAQGVGQPQHFGDGTRLSIL.

V and J are TRBV19 and TRBJ2-7; 7 bases fit TRBD1. Germline V lookup: CDR1 LNHDA, CDR2 SQIVND (reference sequence). J lost 2 bases, V lost 5 bases, and 9 bases had no gene match. This CDR3 is 15 amino acids long. CDR3: CASSPSDRTTYEQYF. The CDR3 DNA reads TGTGCCAGTAGTCCGTCGGACAGGACGACCTACGAGCAGTACTTC.

The chain uses TRBV19 and TRBJ1-5; no firm D call. Trimming took 5 bases from V and 2 from J, leaving 7 bases between them. CDR3 length: 13 residues. Germline CDR1 LNHDA, CDR2 SQIVND (reference sequence). CDR3 sequence: CASSGVGNQPQHF. CDR3 sequence (DNA): TGTGCCAGTAGTGGTGTGGGCAATCAGCCCCAGCATTTT.